These 7 T cell receptor beta chains were sequenced from one sample in a study of molecular identifiers for immune sequencing clone quantification. In TCRdb, the PCR reads were re-called with MiXCR into one record per CDR3 protein. Of around 460,000 distinct CDR3 sequences detected, about a quarter appear once; the ten largest clones hold about 0.75%. Sequencing was carried out using naive CD8+ T cells from blood, with Jurkat cell RNA spiked in. Subset of the sample: FACS-sorted CD8+CD4-CCR7+CD45RA+ naive T cells. These receptor sequences come from a human donor in good health. Some libraries in this study had Jurkat cell RNA spiked in.

V gene TRBV11-2 combines with J gene TRBJ1-5; no clear D gene. The CDR3 runs to 13 residues. Germline CDR1 and CDR2: SGHAT and FQNNGV. V was trimmed by 2 bases and J by 9 bases, leaving 11 bases between them. This chain's CDR3 is CASSLSPDPPQHF. CDR3 coding DNA: TGTGCCAGCAGCTTATCCCCCGACCCGCCCCAGCATTTT.

Comments on this clonotype: This may stem from a read error, because a much larger clone lies one nucleotide away. The chain recombines TRBV7-9 with TRBJ2-3; D gene unclear. The CDR3 is 12 residues long. Germline loops: CDR1 SEHNR, CDR2 FQNEAQ (reference sequence). The CDR3 DNA reads TGTGCCAGCAGCTTAGATGGAGATGCGCAGTATTTT. It yields the protein CASSLDGDAQYF.

This chain uses TRBV7-4 with TRBJ2-3; D perhaps matches TRBD2 (5 bases). Germline CDR1 and CDR2: SGHVT and SQSDAQ. CDR3 length: 16 residues. The V end was cut by 1 base, the J end by 1 base, with 12 bases between. The CDR3 bases are TGTGCCAGCAGCTTAGACTCGGGAAACGGCACAGATACGCAGTATTTT. Its translation is CASSLDSGNGTDTQYF.

The chain is built from TRBV30 and TRBJ2-3; 13 bases agree with TRBD2. Germline CDR1 and CDR2: GTSNPN and SVGIG (reference sequence). Losses at the gene ends were 5 bases for V and 6 bases for J; bases not matched to a gene: 8. This CDR3 contains 15 residues. The CDR3 protein is CAWGPGTSGEDTQYF. CDR3 in DNA: TGTGCCTGGGGTCCCGGGACTAGCGGGGAGGATACGCAGTATTTT.

This clonotype was observed a handful of times. The gene calls are TRBV6-2 or TRBV6-3 and TRBJ1-2, with TRBD1 matching over 10 bases. V lost 6 bases to trimming and J lost 7 bases; unmatched junction nucleotides: 17. Looked up from germline, CDR1 is MNHEY and CDR2 is SVGEGT. This CDR3 contains 17 residues. This CDR3 reads CASRKSLRDRGLLGYTF. The CDR3 nucleotides read TGTGCCAGCAGAAAATCTCTCCGGGACAGGGGTCTCCTTGGCTACACCTTC.

This clonotype was counted between two and nine times. The V call is TRBV2, the J call TRBJ1-4; D perhaps matches TRBD1 (5 bases). CDR1 SNHLY and CDR2 FYNNEI come from the germline V gene. V was trimmed by 6 bases and J by 6 bases, leaving 11 bases between them. The CDR3 loop spans 13 amino acids. The CDR3 coding sequence is TGTGCCAGCAGGAAGGGGACGGATGAAAAACTGTTTTTT. It specifies CASRKGTDEKLFF.

This clonotype turned up a few times. The rearrangement links TRBV4-3 to TRBJ2-6; 8 bases line up with TRBD1. The J segment lost 2 bases and the V segment lost 0 bases, leaving 3 bases of the junction unmatched. Germline V gives CDR1 LGHNA, CDR2 YSLEER. The CDR3 length is 17 residues. The CDR3 reads CASSQDRGRAGANVLTF. For the CDR3, the DNA is TGCGCCAGCAGCCAAGACAGGGGGCGAGCTGGGGCCAACGTCCTGACTTTC.